This T cell receptor beta chain was identified during a study of molecular identifiers for immune sequencing clone quantification. Looking at the study overall: RNA, taken in replicates from approximately 20,000 or 100,000 naive CD8 cells, was split five ways, with four sequenced.

Germline loops: CDR1 SGHVS, CDR2 FNYEAQ. This CDR3 spans 12 amino acids. For bulk TCR libraries, previously described methods and listed TCR primers were used. TCRdb itself ran the PCR reads through MiXCR, one entry per CDR3 protein. This table has nearly 650,000 distinct CDR3 sequences, around 25% appearing once. Details on this clonotype: Possible read error: a much larger clone is one base away.

This rearrangement joins TRBV7-6 to TRBJ2-2, with D perhaps being TRBD1 or TRBD2 (6 bases each). The specimen sequenced was naive CD8+ T cells from blood, with Jurkat cell RNA spiked in. Subset defined: FACS-sorted CD8+CD4-CCR7+CD45RA+ naive T cells. The sequence derives from a human donor in good health. Some libraries in this study had Jurkat cell RNA spiked in. DNA of the CDR3: TGTGCCACCAGCTTAGCGGACAGAAGGATGTTTTTT. Encoded protein: CATSLADRRMFF.